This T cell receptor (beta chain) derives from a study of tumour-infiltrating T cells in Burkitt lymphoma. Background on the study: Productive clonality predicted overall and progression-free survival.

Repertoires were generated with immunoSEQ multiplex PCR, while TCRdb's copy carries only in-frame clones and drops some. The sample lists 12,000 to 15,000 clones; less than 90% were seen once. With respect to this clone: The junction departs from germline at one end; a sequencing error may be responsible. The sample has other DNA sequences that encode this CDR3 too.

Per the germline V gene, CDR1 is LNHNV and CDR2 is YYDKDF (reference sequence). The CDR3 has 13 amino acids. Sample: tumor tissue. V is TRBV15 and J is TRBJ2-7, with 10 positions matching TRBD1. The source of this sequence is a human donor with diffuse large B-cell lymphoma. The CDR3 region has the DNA TGTGCCACTAGCAGGGACAGGGGCTACGAGCAGTACTTC. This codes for CATSRDRGYEQYF.